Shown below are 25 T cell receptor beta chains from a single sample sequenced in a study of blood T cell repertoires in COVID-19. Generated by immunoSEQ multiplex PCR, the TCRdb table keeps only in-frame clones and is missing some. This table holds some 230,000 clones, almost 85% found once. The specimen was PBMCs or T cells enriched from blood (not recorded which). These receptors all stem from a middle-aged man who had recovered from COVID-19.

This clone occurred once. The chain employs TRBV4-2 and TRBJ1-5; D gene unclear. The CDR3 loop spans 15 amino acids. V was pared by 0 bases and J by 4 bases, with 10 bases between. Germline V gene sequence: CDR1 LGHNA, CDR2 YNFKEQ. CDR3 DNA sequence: TGTGCCAGCAGCCAAGACCCCGGCGGGAATCAGCCCCAGCATTTT. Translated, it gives CASSQDPGGNQPQHF.

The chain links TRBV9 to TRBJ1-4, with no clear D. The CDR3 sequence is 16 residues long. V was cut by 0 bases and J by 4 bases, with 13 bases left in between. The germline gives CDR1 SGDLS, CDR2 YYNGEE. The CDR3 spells CASSVGGTGFNEKLFF. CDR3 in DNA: TGTGCCAGCAGCGTAGGAGGAACGGGGTTTAATGAAAAACTGTTTTTT.

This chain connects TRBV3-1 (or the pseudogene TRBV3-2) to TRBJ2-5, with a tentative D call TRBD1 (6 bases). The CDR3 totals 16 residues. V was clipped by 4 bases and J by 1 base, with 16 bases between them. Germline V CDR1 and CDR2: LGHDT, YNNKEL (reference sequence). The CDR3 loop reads CASSRKGGTLQETQYF. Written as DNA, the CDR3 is TGTGCCAGCAGCCGAAAAGGGGGAACGCTCCAAGAGACCCAGTACTTC.

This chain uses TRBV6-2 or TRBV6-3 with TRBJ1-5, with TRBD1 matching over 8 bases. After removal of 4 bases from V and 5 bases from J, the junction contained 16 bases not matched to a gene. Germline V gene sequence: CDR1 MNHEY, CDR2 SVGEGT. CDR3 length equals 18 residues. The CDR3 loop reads CASSSYSNKQGVYQPQHF. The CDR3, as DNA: TGTGCCAGCAGTTCATACTCGAATAAACAGGGGGTATATCAGCCCCAGCATTTT.

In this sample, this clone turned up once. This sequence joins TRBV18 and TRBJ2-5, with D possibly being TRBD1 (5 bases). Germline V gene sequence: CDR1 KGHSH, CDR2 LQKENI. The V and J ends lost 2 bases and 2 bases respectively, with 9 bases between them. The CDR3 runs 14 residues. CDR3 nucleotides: TGTGCCAGCTCACCAAGGACACCACAAGAGACCCAGTACTTC. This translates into CASSPRTPQETQYF.

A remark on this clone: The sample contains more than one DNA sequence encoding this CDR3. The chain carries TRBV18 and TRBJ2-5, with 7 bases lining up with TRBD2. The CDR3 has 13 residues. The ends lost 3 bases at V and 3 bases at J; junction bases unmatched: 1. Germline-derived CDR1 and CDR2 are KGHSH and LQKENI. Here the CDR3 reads CASSPGGEETQYF. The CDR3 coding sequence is TGTGCCAGCTCACCGGGGGGGGAAGAGACCCAGTACTTC.

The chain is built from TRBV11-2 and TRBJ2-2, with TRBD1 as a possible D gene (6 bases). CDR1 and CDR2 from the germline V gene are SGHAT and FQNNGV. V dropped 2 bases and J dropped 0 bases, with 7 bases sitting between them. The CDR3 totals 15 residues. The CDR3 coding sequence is TGTGCCAGCAGCTTAAGGACAGCGAACACCGGGGAGCTGTTTTTT. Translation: CASSLRTANTGELFF.

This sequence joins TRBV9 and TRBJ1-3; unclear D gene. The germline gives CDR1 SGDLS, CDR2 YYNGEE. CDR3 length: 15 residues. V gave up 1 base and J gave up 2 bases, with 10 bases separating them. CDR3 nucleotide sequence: TGTGCCAGCAGCGTATACGAGGGAACTGGAAACACCATATATTTT. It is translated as CASSVYEGTGNTIYF.

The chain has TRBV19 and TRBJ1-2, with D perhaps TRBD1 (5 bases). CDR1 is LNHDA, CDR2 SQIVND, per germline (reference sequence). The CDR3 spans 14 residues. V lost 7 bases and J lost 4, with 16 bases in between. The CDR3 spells CASTLPTVGYGYTF. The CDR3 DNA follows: TGTGCCAGTACCTTACCGACAGTAGGCTATGGCTACACCTTC. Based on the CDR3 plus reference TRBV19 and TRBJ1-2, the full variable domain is DGGITQSPKYLFRKEGQNVTLSCEQNLNHDAMYWYRQDPGQGLRLIYYSQIVNDFQKGDIAEGYSVSREKKESFPLTVTSAQKNPTAFYLCASTLPTVGYGYTFGSGTRLTVV.

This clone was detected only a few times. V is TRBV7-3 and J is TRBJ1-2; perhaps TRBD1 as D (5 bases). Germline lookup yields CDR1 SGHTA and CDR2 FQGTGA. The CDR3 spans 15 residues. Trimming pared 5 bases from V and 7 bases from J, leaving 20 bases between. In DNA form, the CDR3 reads TGTGCCAGCAGCCCCGATGGGGCCCTAACCCTTGGCTACACCTTC. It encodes CASSPDGALTLGYTF.

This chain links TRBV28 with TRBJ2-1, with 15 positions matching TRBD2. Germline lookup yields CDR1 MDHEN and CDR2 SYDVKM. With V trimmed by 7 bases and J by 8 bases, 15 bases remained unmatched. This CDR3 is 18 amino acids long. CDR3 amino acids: CASIPPGLAGGGGHEQFF. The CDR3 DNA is TGTGCCAGCATTCCTCCGGGACTAGCGGGAGGAGGTGGCCATGAGCAGTTCTTC.

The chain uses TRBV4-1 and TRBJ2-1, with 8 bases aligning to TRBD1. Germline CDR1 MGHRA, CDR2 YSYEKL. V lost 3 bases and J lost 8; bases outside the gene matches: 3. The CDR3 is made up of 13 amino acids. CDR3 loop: CASSHGQGYEQFF. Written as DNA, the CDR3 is TGCGCCAGCAGCCACGGACAGGGTTATGAGCAGTTCTTC.

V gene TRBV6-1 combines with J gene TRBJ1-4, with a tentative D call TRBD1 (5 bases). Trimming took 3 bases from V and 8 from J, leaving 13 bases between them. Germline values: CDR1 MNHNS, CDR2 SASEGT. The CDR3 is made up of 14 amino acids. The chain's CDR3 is CASSERGAGEKLFF. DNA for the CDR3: TGTGCCAGCAGTGAGAGAGGGGCGGGAGAAAAACTGTTTTTT.

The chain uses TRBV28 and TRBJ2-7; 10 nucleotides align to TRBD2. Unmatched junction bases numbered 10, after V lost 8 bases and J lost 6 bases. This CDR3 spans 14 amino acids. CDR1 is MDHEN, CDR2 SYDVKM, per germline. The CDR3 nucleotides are TGTGCCAGCCACCCCGTGGGACTAGCGACCGAGCAGTACTTC. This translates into CASHPVGLATEQYF.

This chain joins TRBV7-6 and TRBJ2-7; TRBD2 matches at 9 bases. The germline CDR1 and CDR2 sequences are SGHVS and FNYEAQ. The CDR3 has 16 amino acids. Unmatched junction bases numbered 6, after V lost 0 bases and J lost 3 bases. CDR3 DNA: TGTGCCAGCAGCTTAGCCCCAAGGACTAGCGTCTACGAGCAGTACTTC. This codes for CASSLAPRTSVYEQYF.

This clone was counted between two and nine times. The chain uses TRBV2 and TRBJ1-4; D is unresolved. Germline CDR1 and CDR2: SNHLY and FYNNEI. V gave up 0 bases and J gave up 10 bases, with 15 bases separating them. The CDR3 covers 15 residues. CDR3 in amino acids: CASSEAGGYPVKLFF. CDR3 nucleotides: TGTGCCAGCAGTGAAGCGGGCGGGTACCCTGTAAAACTGTTTTTT.

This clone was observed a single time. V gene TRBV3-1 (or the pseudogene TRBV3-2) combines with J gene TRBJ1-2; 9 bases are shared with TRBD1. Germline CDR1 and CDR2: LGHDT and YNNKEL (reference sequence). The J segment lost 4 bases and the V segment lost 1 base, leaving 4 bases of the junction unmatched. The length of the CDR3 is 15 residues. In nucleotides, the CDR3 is TGTGCCAGCAGCCAAGGGGCGGGACAGGGCTATGGCTACACCTTC. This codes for CASSQGAGQGYGYTF.

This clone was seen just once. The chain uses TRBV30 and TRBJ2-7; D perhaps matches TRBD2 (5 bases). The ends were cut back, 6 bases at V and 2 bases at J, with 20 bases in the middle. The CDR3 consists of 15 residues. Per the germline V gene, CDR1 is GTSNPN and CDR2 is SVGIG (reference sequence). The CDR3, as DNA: TGTGCCTGTAACCAGCCCACTAGGGAACCCTACGAGCAGTACTTC. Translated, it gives CACNQPTREPYEQYF.

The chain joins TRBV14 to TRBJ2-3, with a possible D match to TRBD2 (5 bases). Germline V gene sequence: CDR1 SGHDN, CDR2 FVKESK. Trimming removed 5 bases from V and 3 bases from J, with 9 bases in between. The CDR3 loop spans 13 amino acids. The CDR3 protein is CASSVGGTDTQYF. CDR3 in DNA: TGTGCCAGCAGCGTAGGCGGGACAGATACGCAGTATTTT.

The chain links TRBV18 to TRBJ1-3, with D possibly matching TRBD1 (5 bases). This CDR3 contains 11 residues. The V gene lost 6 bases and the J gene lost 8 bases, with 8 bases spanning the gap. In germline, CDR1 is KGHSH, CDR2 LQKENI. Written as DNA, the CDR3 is TGTGCCAGCTCCCCGGGGGACACCATATATTTT. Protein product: CASSPGDTIYF.

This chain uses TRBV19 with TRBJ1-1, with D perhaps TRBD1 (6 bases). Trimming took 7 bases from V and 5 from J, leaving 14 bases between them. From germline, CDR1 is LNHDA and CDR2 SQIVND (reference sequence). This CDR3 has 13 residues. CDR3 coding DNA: TGTGCCAGTATACAGTGGCAGGGGACTGAAGCTTTCTTT. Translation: CASIQWQGTEAFF.

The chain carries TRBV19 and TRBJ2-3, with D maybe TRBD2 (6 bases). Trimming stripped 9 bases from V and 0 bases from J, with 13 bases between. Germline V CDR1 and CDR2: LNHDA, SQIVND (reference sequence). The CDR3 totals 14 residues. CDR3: CASRDWESTDTQYF. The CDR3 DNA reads TGTGCCAGCCGGGACTGGGAAAGCACAGATACGCAGTATTTT. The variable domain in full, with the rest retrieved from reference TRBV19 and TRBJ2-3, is DGGITQSPKYLFRKEGQNVTLSCEQNLNHDAMYWYRQDPGQGLRLIYYSQIVNDFQKGDIAEGYSVSREKKESFPLTVTSAQKNPTAFYLCASRDWESTDTQYFGPGTRLTVL.

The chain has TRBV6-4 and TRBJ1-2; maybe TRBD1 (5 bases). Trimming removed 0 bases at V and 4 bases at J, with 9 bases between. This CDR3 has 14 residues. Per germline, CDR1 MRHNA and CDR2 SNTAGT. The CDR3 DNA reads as TGTGCCAGCAGTGACTCAAATAGGGGCTATGGCTACACCTTC. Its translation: CASSDSNRGYGYTF.

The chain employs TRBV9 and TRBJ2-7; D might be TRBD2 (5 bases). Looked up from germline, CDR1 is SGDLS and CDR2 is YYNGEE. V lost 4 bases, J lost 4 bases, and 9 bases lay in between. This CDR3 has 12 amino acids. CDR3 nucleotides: TGTGCCAGCAGCCCCCGGGGATACGAGCAGTACTTC. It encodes CASSPRGYEQYF.

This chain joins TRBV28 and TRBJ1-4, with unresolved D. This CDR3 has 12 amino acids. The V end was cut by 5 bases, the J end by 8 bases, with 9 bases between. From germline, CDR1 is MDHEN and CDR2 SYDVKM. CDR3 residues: CASSTPGEKLFF. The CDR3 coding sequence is TGTGCCAGCAGTACCCCAGGCGAAAAACTGTTTTTT.